One and the same sample provided the 5 T cell receptor beta chains below, sequenced in a study of molecular identifiers for immune sequencing clone quantification. Each CDR3 protein gets one entry after TCRdb re-called the PCR reads with MiXCR. The profile shows 600,000 to 650,000 distinct CDR3 sequences, just under 20% of them singletons. The specimen was naive CD8+ T cells from blood, with Jurkat cell RNA spiked in. Subset meaning: FACS-sorted CD8+CD4-CCR7+CD45RA+ naive T cells. The receptors were sampled from a human donor in good health. Some libraries in this study had Jurkat cell RNA spiked in.

The chain recombines TRBV7-2 with TRBJ2-1; no reliable D call. Germline lookup yields CDR1 SGHTA and CDR2 FQGNSA. Trimming took 6 bases from V and 2 from J, leaving 11 bases between them. This CDR3 spans 14 amino acids. Here the CDR3 DNA reads TGTGCCAGCAGTTCGGTTGGAGCCTACAATGAGCAGTTCTTC. Translation gives CASSSVGAYNEQFF.

This clonotype was recorded many times. The CDR3 DNA follows: TGTGCCAGCAGTGGGAGAACAGGCTTCCTCTACAATGAGCAGTTCTTC. Translating it yields CASSGRTGFLYNEQFF. The genes are TRBV6-1 and TRBJ2-1, with D tentatively TRBD1 (5 bases). The CDR3 contains 16 residues. In germline, CDR1 is MNHNS, CDR2 SASEGT. V lost 4 bases, J lost 3 bases, and 16 bases lay in between.

This clonotype was detected many times. The CDR3 spells CSVDQGNDEQFF. The CDR3 DNA reads as TGCAGCGTTGACCAGGGCAACGATGAGCAGTTCTTC. This chain uses TRBV29-1 with TRBJ2-1; maybe TRBD1 (5 bases). CDR3 length: 12 amino acids. Per germline, CDR1 SQVTM and CDR2 ANQGSEA. Trimming removed 3 bases from V and 8 bases from J, with 11 bases in between.

V usage is TRBV7-2 and J usage is TRBJ2-7, with D possibly being TRBD2 (6 bases). V dropped 1 base and J dropped 5 bases, with 18 bases sitting between them. Looked up from germline, CDR1 is SGHTA and CDR2 is FQGNSA. The CDR3 covers 16 residues. CDR3 amino acids: CASSLEGWGGEDEQYF. The CDR3 DNA follows: TGTGCCAGCAGCTTAGAAGGTTGGGGAGGCGAGGACGAGCAGTACTTC.

This clonotype came up a few times. The genes are TRBV6-5 and TRBJ1-1; 7 nucleotides match TRBD1. CDR3 length: 13 amino acids. V was pared by 5 bases and J by 8 bases, with 8 bases of the junction left unmatched. Germline V CDR1 and CDR2: MNHEY, SVGAGI. CDR3 coding DNA: TGTGCCAGCAGTCACCTGGGACAGTCAGAAGCTTTCTTT. It translates to CASSHLGQSEAFF.